This T cell receptor beta chain stems from a study of T cells in Graves' hyperthyroidism and ophthalmopathy. V shed 5 bases and J 0 bases; nucleotides not matched to a gene: 8. Germline loops: CDR1 SEHNR, CDR2 FQNEAQ (reference sequence). The CDR3 is made up of 17 amino acids. If no ophthalmopathy progression occurred within 18 months, Graves' hyperthyroidism was stable. Researchers barred patients who had uncontrolled infection, other autoimmune disease, pregnancy or lactation. Clinicians diagnosed patients from clinical symptoms, serum thyroxine and TRAb, thyroid ultrasound and orbital computed tomography. Fresh 10 ml peripheral blood yielded PBMCs. There were TCR beta CDR3 regions amplified from RNA transcripts. A first-round RT-PCR of the TCR CDR3 used the HTBI primer set. TCRdb reanalysed the multiplex PCR reads using MiXCR and keeps one entry per CDR3 protein. The data show 550,000 to 800,000 distinct CDR3 sequences, around 15% seen once.

This clonotype has a count of ten or more. Sequencing was carried out using blood. The TCR originated in a man aged 18 to 30 with Graves' hyperthyroidism. This chain links TRBV7-9 with TRBJ2-1; TRBD2 matches at 9 bases. The CDR3 sequence is CASSLSSGESSYNEQFF. The DNA of the CDR3 is TGTGCCAGCAGCCTTTCTAGCGGGGAAAGCTCCTACAATGAGCAGTTCTTC. The variable domain in full, with the rest retrieved from reference TRBV7-9 and TRBJ2-1, is DTGVSQNPRHKITKRGQNVTFRCDPISEHNRLYWYRQTLGQGPEFLTYFQNEAQLEKSRLLSDRFSAERPKGSFSTLEIQRTEQGDSAMYLCASSLSSGESSYNEQFFGPGTRLTVL.